This entry lists 9 T cell receptor beta chains sequenced from one sample in a study of T cell repertoires in cytomegalovirus infection. No cognate antigen is known for these TCRs. MiXCR was run by TCRdb on the reads, yielding one entry per CDR3 protein. The top ten clones hold roughly 13% of a sample with fewer than 850,000 distinct CDR3 sequences, almost 30% of them seen once. The sample was cultured CD8+ T cells from PBMCs, taken from culture after CMV antigen stimulation. The receptors come from a human donor in good health (CMV status not recorded). Some clones in this sample may be carry-over from other donors' samples.

This clonotype has ten or more counts. The CDR3 protein is CASNFYGQLDTEAFF. CDR3 nucleotides: TGTGCCAGCAACTTTTACGGACAGTTGGACACTGAAGCTTTCTTT. The rearrangement joins TRBV12-3 or TRBV12-4 to TRBJ1-1, with D possibly being TRBD1 (6 bases). Trimming pared 7 bases from V and 3 bases from J, leaving 18 bases between. The length of the CDR3 is 15 residues.

The chain employs TRBV6-1 and TRBJ2-1; D unclear. V lost 5 bases and J 0 bases, leaving 17 bases between the germline ends. The germline gives CDR1 MNHNS, CDR2 SASEGT. This CDR3 comprises 17 residues. CDR3 sequence (DNA): TGTGCCAGCAGTTACCCCGGCAGGCTGAGCTCCTACAATGAGCAGTTCTTC. Amino acids: CASSYPGRLSSYNEQFF.

The V and J genes are TRBV10-3 and TRBJ1-1, with D possibly matching TRBD1 (5 bases). The V gene's germline CDR1 is ENHRY and CDR2 SYGVKD. This CDR3 contains 13 residues. Trimming took off 8 bases at V and 1 base at J, with 11 bases between the two ends. The CDR3 sequence: CAIGGDGNTEAFF. The DNA for the CDR3 is TGTGCCATCGGGGGGGACGGGAACACTGAAGCTTTCTTT.

The chain recombines TRBV6-6 with TRBJ2-1; 7 nucleotides agree with TRBD2. The V gene end was trimmed by 2 bases and the J gene end by 2 bases; junction bases not matched to a gene: 6. CDR1 is MNHNY and CDR2 is SVGAGI in the germline V gene (reference sequence). The CDR3 runs 16 residues. DNA for the CDR3: TGTGCCAGCAGTTACCGAGCGGGGCCACCCTACAATGAGCAGTTCTTC. It encodes CASSYRAGPPYNEQFF.

This clonotype was counted ten times or more. The junction departs from the called germline gene at one end, perhaps through a read error. The CDR3 region is CASSLTGGLKTEAFF. The CDR3 DNA reads as TGTGCCAGCAGCCTCACAGGGGGCTTGAAGACTGAAGCTTTCTTT. The chain couples TRBV7-9 to TRBJ1-1, with TRBD1 identical over 9 bases. Germline V CDR1 and CDR2: SEHNR, FQNEAQ (reference sequence). The CDR3 has 15 residues. Complete variable domain (other parts from reference TRBV7-9 and TRBJ1-1): DTGVSQNPRHKITKRGQNVTFRCDPISEHNRLYWYRQTLGQGPEFLTYFQNEAQLEKSRLLSDRFSAERPKGSFSTLEIQRTEQGDSAMYLCASSLTGGLKTEAFFGQGTRLTVV.

This clonotype has only one observation. V and J are TRBV27 and TRBJ1-5; a weak D match, TRBD1 (5 bases). Germline-derived CDR1 and CDR2 are MNHEY and SMNVEV (reference sequence). V lost 5 bases to trimming and J lost 9 bases, with 14 bases between them. The length of the CDR3 is 13 residues. CDR3 sequence reads: CASSKPGTRPQHF. The DNA of the CDR3 is TGTGCCAGCAGTAAACCGGGGACCCGGCCCCAGCATTTT.

This clonotype showed up just a few times. The genes are TRBV4-1 and TRBJ2-3; possible D gene TRBD1, 6 bases. The germline V and J ends were trimmed by 4 bases and 2 bases, with 13 bases remaining between them. There are 15 residues in the CDR3. Germline CDR1 and CDR2: MGHRA and YSYEKL. CDR3 sequence: CASSPGTTATDTQYF. The CDR3 coding sequence is TGCGCCAGCAGCCCCGGGACAACAGCCACAGATACGCAGTATTTT.

This clonotype turned up a few times. The V call is TRBV27, the J call TRBJ2-2; 10 positions agree with TRBD2. In germline, CDR1 is MNHEY, CDR2 SMNVEV (reference sequence). This CDR3 has 16 amino acids. Germline trimming cut 10 bases from V and 6 bases from J; bases unmatched to any gene: 14. The CDR3 sequence: CATLNSGGGIPGELFF. CDR3 nucleotide sequence: TGTGCCACCTTAAACAGCGGGGGGGGGATACCCGGGGAGCTGTTTTTT.

The chain combines TRBV7-6 with TRBJ2-3; TRBD2 matches at 7 bases. The V gene end was trimmed by 10 bases and the J gene end by 5 bases; junction bases not matched to a gene: 9. Germline-derived CDR1 and CDR2 are SGHVS and FNYEAQ. This CDR3 is 13 amino acids long. The CDR3 is CATSWGGLDTQYF. The CDR3 DNA reads TGTGCCACCTCGTGGGGGGGATTAGATACGCAGTATTTT.